Reported below is one T cell receptor beta chain. This clone was counted only a few times. It has no known antigen specificity. No base quality information exists; no much larger clone differs at one position. The data stem from a study of cytomegalovirus exposure and HLA in healthy donors (dated by TCRdb to the late 2010s). In the study overall: An earlier analysis of several hundred of the donors reported 276 Gb of sequence data and some 110 million unique TCR beta sequences obtained from around 170 million T cells. About 280 gigabases of sequencing data and tens of millions of unique TCR sequences were included in an early release covering about 600 HLA-typed donors. Alongside the repertoire data, information on donor age, sex, ethnicity and CMV serostatus was compiled. Both class I and class II loci were covered by HLA typing, at four-digit resolution. The later analysis used no new phenotypic data to find candidate immune exposures, relying instead on TCR beta sequences and their occurrence across donors. Genome-wide SNP genotypes for about 65% of the roughly 700 donors were used in a later genetic analysis, which treated that subset as a discovery cohort. To predict cytomegalovirus infection status, the study combined high-throughput TCR immunosequencing, statistical association of individual TCRs with disease status, and machine learning. The study profiled the T cell repertoires of 666 subjects by immunosequencing and related them to cytomegalovirus serostatus. The genetic ancestry cluster associated with self-reported Caucasian donors included 81% of the roughly 400 genotyped donors. Besides the first cohort of roughly 640 subjects, a separate validation cohort made up of around 120 different subjects was used. The number of typed donors differed by locus: roughly 620-630 for A, B, C, DRB1 and DQB1; about 520 for DQA1; 606 for DPA1; and around 490 for DPB1. Every repertoire in the discovery cohort had been generated on one and the same sequencing platform. The study was designed to test whether signatures of past pathogen exposure could be identified by cataloging public T cell receptors. An earlier analysis of approximately 640 of the donors applied high-throughput TCR beta sequencing to assess whether each TCR beta V gene segment acted as functional or pseudogenic. In a later analysis, previously published TCR beta repertoires from 666 donors were re-analyzed and high-resolution HLA genotyping was added so that TCR occurrence patterns could be studied. On average, 235,054 unique TCR beta nucleotide sequences were sequenced per donor among 300 to 500 genotyped donors of the cohort, with about 19% of those sequences being non-productive. Four or five DR-DQ haplotypes were handled as single units for association and clustering because linkage in the cohort was strong.

The cohort comprised 710 or so healthy bone marrow donors. All cohort members were sampled while nominally healthy, although unrecorded immune exposures were likely present. The donor was CMV seronegative and was included in the group of a few hundred seronegative cohort members. Each donor provided a peripheral blood sample, and peripheral blood mononuclear cells were used for TCR beta sequencing. Genomic DNA extraction from the blood cell samples was performed with the Qiagen DNeasy Blood Extraction Kit. The CDR3 starts with the cysteine, ends with the phenylalanine, and has 13 residues. CDR3 DNA only is kept here, 39 bases in frame from base 1. From the germline V gene, CDR1 is MNHEY and CDR2 is SVGAGI. V loses 6 bases of germline sequence and J loses 4 bases, and the interval between the two ends is 12 bases. Receptor libraries were prepared by the immunoSEQ multiplex PCR assay. A mixture of 60 forward primers for TCR Vbeta segments and 13 reverse primers for TCR Jbeta segments was used in the multiplex PCR. The CDR3 region of rearranged TCR beta genes was amplified from genomic DNA by a multiplex PCR assay. The Illumina HiSeq System was used to sequence the amplified TCR beta libraries as 87-base-pair reads. The source study handled its data this way. In a later analysis, tens of millions of unique TCR beta chains were counted across the 500 to 700 repertoires, and approximately 11 million of these chains were shared by at least two donors. A nearest-neighbor algorithm error-corrected the raw reads and collapsed the reads into unique sequences, merging closely related sequences to remove PCR and sequencing errors. To assign V, D and J gene segments, CDR3 sequences were aligned to IMGT reference sequences. Each retained sequence needed at least a six-nucleotide match to both a V gene segment and a J gene segment. A rearrangement counted as productive if the CDR3 had no stop codons and remained in frame with V and J, and every other rearrangement counted as non-productive. CDR3 was defined by IMGT convention, running from the second conserved V-encoded cysteine to the conserved J-encoded phenylalanine. The earlier analysis of some 580 of the donors excluded any sequence lacking an unambiguous match to a single V gene segment. In an earlier analysis of a few hundred of the donors, a V segment was called functional when productive rearrangements were above 56.7%, and segregating when the standard deviation between donors exceeded 5%. A statistical classification framework was built for diagnosing cytomegalovirus status from the catalog of TCR beta chain sequences. A later analysis assigned V and J genes by comparing TCR nucleotide sequences with IMGT/GENE-DB human TR gene sequences. A later analysis assigned CDR3 sequences and most-parsimonious VDJ recombination scenarios with the TCRdist pipeline. In a later analysis, each TCR beta chain was defined by its CDR3 amino acid sequence together with its V-gene family, and reads without a unique V-gene family were excluded. As a way to deal with suspected cross-contamination and a sequencing artifact, a later analysis dropped over 550 nucleotide sequences that were highly shared and had low generation probability. For each public chain, a later analysis derived a clonal expansion index from normalized ranks of inferred template counts within each repertoire. In a later analysis, generation probabilities were computed using a VDJ recombination model fitted to out-of-frame rearrangements, and the results were checked against IGoR. A later analysis scored TCR-TCR, TCR-HLA and TCR-CMV co-occurrence with hypergeometric tests, applying a repertoire-size bias correction to TCR pairs. To estimate false discovery rates, a later analysis permuted the HLA or CMV assignments 20 times. A later analysis grouped co-occurring TCRs with DBSCAN, adding TCRdist sequence similarity when clustering within HLA-allele-positive subsets. Repertoires with fewer than 30,000 or more than 120,000 public chains were left out of co-occurrence clustering, as were about five repertoires with anomalous nucleotide sharing. TCRdb provides this immuneACCESS table in a form limited to in-frame rearrangements. Some clones are lacking; in checked studies, under half of them reflect an unresolved V gene, and why the rest are absent is not known. V and J calls and clone size are given by that table; D and trimming were obtained from the DNA. The sample includes around 110,000 clones, with more than 65% observed a single time. Around 0.9% of the sample rests with the top ten.

Overall results and qualifications from the work: A cluster of highly shared sequence variants was judged likely to represent a technical artifact of the sequencing pipeline. In an earlier analysis of 500 to 650 of the donors, most TCR beta V segments appeared in productive rearrangements about 87% or about 30% of the time, broadly matching IMGT annotations. Specific HLA alleles were associated with roughly 17,000 TCR beta sequences at a false discovery rate of 0.05 in a later analysis. In a later analysis, the rate of TCR association differed among HLA loci, with DRB1 alleles having the most associated TCRs and HLA-C alleles having the fewest. While some public TCRs were present in many individuals, most TCR sequences turned up only very rarely across donors. A further reported finding was that TCR beta sequences accurately predicted the HLA-A and HLA-B alleles for most subjects in the first cohort. Strong co-occurrence of HLA alleles, especially DR and DQ, made assigning TCR associations to individual alleles difficult. In both the original and validation cohorts, the classifier was reported to diagnose cytomegalovirus status with high specificity and sensitivity. The only immune exposure information available for the cohort was CMV serostatus. V-gene and J-gene trimming of TCR beta chains was associated with a missense DCLRE1C variant in a later genetic analysis, and the association was replicated in an independent cohort. Because the 87-base-pair reads could not distinguish some IMGT-functional V segments, including TRBV6-2 and TRBV6-3, those segments were excluded. A total of roughly 160 TCR beta chains were listed by the study as associated with cytomegalovirus. In vitro tests confirmed that a few of the cytomegalovirus-associated TCR beta chains recognize cytomegalovirus antigens. Compared with the roughly 710-donor mean, donors in an Asian-associated ancestry cluster had fewer N-insertions in productive TCRs, according to a later genetic analysis. This cohort had only TCR beta chains sequenced, and the lack of alpha or paired-chain data limited which features could be detected. HLA typing was unavailable for some donors at each locus, so association tests used only the typed subset. A later analysis reported that several top co-occurrence clusters appeared linked to parvovirus B19, influenza, CMV and Epstein-Barr virus. The earlier analysis of about 600 of the donors excluded approximately 17 rarely observed V segments, including chromosome 9 orphons, because counts were too low. According to the authors, the approach could potentially be generalized to other disease states and immunological phenotypes. Correlated functional status among segregating V segments might be attributable to linkage disequilibrium, but an unknown experimental factor could not be ruled out. A later analysis found that HLA-associated TCR beta chains were more clonally expanded and had lower generation probabilities than equally common non-associated chains. According to a later analysis, most CMV-associated TCR beta chains appeared to be HLA-restricted, and the HLA associations seemed to be driven largely by CMV exposure. Sequencing depth was assumed to be roughly uniform across donors in the presence/absence analyses, though that assumption may not hold.

The clonotype comes from a woman younger than 45 in good health and CMV-seronegative. This sequence uses TRBV6-5 and TRBJ1-1, and TRBD1 may be the D gene, going by 5 matching bases. The material sequenced was PBMCs. This receptor carries the CDR3 CASRWGGFTEAFF. The nucleotides read TGTGCCAGCAGGTGGGGGGGGTTCACTGAAGCTTTCTTT.